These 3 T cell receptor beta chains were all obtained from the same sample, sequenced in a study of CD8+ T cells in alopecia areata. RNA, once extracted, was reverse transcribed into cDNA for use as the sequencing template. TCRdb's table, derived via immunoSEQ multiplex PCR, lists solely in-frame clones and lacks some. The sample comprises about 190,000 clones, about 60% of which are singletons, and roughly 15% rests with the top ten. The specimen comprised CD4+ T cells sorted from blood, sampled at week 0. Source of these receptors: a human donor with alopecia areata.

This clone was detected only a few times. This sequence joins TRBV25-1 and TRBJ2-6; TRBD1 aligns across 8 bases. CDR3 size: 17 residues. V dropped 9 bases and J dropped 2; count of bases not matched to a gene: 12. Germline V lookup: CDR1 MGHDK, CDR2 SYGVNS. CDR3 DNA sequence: TGTGCCAGTTCTGACAGGGGAATCGGCGCTGGGGCCAACGTCCTGACTTTC. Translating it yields CASSDRGIGAGANVLTF.

For the CDR3, the DNA is TGCAGCGTTGGGGGCCGGGGTGAGCCCCAGCATTTT. The encoded protein is CSVGGRGEPQHF. This chain links TRBV29-1 with TRBJ1-5, with TRBD1 as a possible D gene (5 bases). The CDR3 has 12 residues. Between the trimmed V and J ends, which lost 4 bases and 8 bases, there was a span of 12 bases. Germline V gives CDR1 SQVTM, CDR2 ANQGSEA.

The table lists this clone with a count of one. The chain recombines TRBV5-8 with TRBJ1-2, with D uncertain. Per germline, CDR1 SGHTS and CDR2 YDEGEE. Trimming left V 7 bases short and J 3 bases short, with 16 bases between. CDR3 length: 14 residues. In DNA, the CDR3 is TGTGCCAGCCCCGAGGTGGCAAGCGACTATGGCTACACCTTC. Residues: CASPEVASDYGYTF.